This entry concerns a single TCR beta chain. This entry belongs to a study of blood T cell repertoires in COVID-19. Overall study context: Acute and convalescent COVID-19 samples came from the United States, Italy and Spain. From T cells, B-cell-depleted T cells, or PBMCs came the material, which was cDNA or gDNA.

The study drew participants aged about 18 to 89 years from 20 to 30 US areas. With V trimmed by 5 bases and J by 6 bases, 16 bases remained unmatched. Germline CDR1 reads LNHDA; CDR2 reads SQIVND (reference sequence). This CDR3 region has 18 residues. Original data processing: Nucleated cell number was recorded as an estimate derived from reference gene primer amplification. The method was immunoSEQ multiplex PCR; TCRdb's version includes in-frame clones alone and lacks a portion of them. The D gene and trimming were derived from the DNA, and the V and J assignments and clone size from that table. This sample has around 250,000 clones, with roughly 85% found just once.

The chain couples TRBV19 to TRBJ2-1, with 10 bases fitting TRBD2. The origin of this receptor is a man aged 35 to 55 who had been exposed to COVID-19. Sequenced sample: PBMCs or T cells enriched from blood (not recorded which). In nucleotides, the CDR3 is TGTGCCAGTAGTCCCCGGACTAGCGGAGCGTCTCGCCGCAATGAGCAGTTCTTC. Protein sequence: CASSPRTSGASRRNEQFF.